The rows below give T cell receptor beta chains drawn from one sample of a study of CD8+ T cells in alopecia areata. Produced via immunoSEQ multiplex PCR; TCRdb's table is partial and in-frame only. The data hold roughly 110,000 clones, with roughly 84% observed a single time. Source: CD8+ T cells sorted from blood, taken at week 24, from a patient treated with tofacitinib. The receptors shown here come from a human donor with alopecia areata. The CDR3 runs from the conserved cysteine through the conserved F or W. A D gene is named only where the DNA matches it firmly. For some rows the clone size is stated as once, few or many, or as a class when expanded; others skip it.

cdr3_aa	cdr3_nt	clone_size	d_call	j_call	v_call
CASRAGTGDEKLFF	TGTGCCAGCAGAGCCGGGACAGGGGATGAAAAACTGTTTTTT	-	TRBD1	TRBJ1-4	TRBV6-5
CASNPGTANYEQYF	TGCGCCAGCAACCCCGGGACAGCCAACTACGAGCAGTACTTC	-	TRBD1	TRBJ2-7	TRBV5-1
CASGSRTKALCTDTQYF	TGTGCTAGTGGTTCCCGGACGAAGGCTCTATGCACAGATACGCAGTATTTT	-	-	TRBJ2-3	TRBV12-5
CASSLSGTYGYTF	TGTGCCAGCAGCTTAAGCGGGACCTATGGCTACACCTTC	-	-	TRBJ1-2	TRBV7-9
CASSQDSRGNYNEQFF	TGTGCCAGCAGCCAAGATTCGCGGGGGAACTACAATGAGCAGTTCTTC	once	TRBD2	TRBJ2-1	TRBV4-2
CASSYTAQSYEQYF	TGTGCCAGCAGTTACACAGCACAATCCTACGAGCAGTACTTC	-	-	TRBJ2-7	TRBV6-6
CASRLGLAGTDTQYF	TGTGCCAGCCGCCTCGGACTAGCCGGGACAGATACGCAGTATTTT	-	TRBD2	TRBJ2-3	TRBV27
CASSWDSSYEQYF	TGTGCCAGCAGCTGGGACAGCTCCTACGAGCAGTACTTC	-	TRBD1	TRBJ2-7	TRBV5-4
CASSLSGRGVEQFF	TGTGCCAGCAGTTTATCTGGGCGGGGGGTGGAGCAGTTCTTC	-	TRBD2	TRBJ2-1	TRBV28
CAISEEVPDTQYF	TGTGCCATCAGTGAAGAGGTTCCAGATACGCAGTATTTT	-	-	TRBJ2-3	TRBV10-3
CASSHGRLAGGEQFF	TGCGCCAGCAGCCATGGACGCCTAGCGGGGGGCGAGCAGTTCTTC	-	TRBD2	TRBJ2-1	TRBV4-3
CASSRTQRGGTEAFF	TGTGCCAGCAGCAGAACTCAGAGAGGTGGCACTGAAGCTTTCTTT	-	-	TRBJ1-1	TRBV7-9
CASSKTGGNQPQHF	TGTGCCAGCAGTAAAACAGGGGGAAATCAGCCCCAGCATTTT	-	TRBD1	TRBJ1-5	TRBV6-5
CASSYFGSSYEQYF	TGTGCCAGCAGTTACTTCGGGAGCTCCTACGAGCAGTACTTC	-	-	TRBJ2-7	TRBV6-5
CASSPFAGNTIYF	TGTGCCAGCAGCCCGTTCGCTGGAAACACCATATATTTT	-	-	TRBJ1-3	TRBV9
CASSQAPPGTALEQYF	TGCGCCAGCAGCCAAGCCCCGCCGGGGACAGCATTGGAGCAGTACTTC	-	TRBD1	TRBJ2-7	TRBV4-1
CASSQDNIGSYEQYF	TGCGCCAGCAGCCAAGATAATATAGGAAGCTACGAGCAGTACTTC	-	-	TRBJ2-7	TRBV4-3
CASSPDLNTEAFF	TGTGCCAGCAGCCCGGACCTAAACACTGAAGCTTTCTTT	few	-	TRBJ1-1	TRBV7-9
CASAPERGAYDEQFF	TGTGCCAGCGCCCCCGAGCGGGGGGCTTACGATGAGCAGTTCTTC	-	TRBD2	TRBJ2-1	TRBV27
CASSPDPFPEQFF	TGCGCCAGCAGCCCGGACCCTTTCCCTGAGCAGTTCTTC	-	-	TRBJ2-1	TRBV5-1
CASTPGSGAYNEQFF	TGTGCCAGCACCCCAGGAAGTGGCGCCTACAATGAGCAGTTCTTC	few	-	TRBJ2-1	TRBV27
CASSQSYRLEGGKIFYF	TGCGCCAGCAGCCAATCCTACAGACTCGAGGGGGGGAAAATCTTCTACTTC	-	-	TRBJ2-7	TRBV4-3
CASSTGPSDEQYF	TGTGCCAGCAGCACGGGACCATCGGACGAGCAGTACTTC	-	-	TRBJ2-7	TRBV7-8
CARGPSHHNEQFF	TGCGCCAGGGGGCCCTCCCACCACAATGAGCAGTTCTTC	-	-	TRBJ2-1	TRBV5-1
CASSQAGRENEQYF	TGTGCCAGCAGCCAGGCGGGCAGGGAAAACGAGCAGTACTTC	-	-	TRBJ2-7	TRBV7-9
CAWTEGYEQYF	TGTGCCTGGACTGAGGGTTACGAGCAGTACTTC	once	-	TRBJ2-7	TRBV30
CASSLNIAEAGGPQDTQYF	TGTGCCAGCAGCTTAAATATCGCGGAGGCGGGGGGGCCGCAAGATACGCAGTATTTT	-	TRBD2	TRBJ2-3	TRBV7-8
CASSDHLYEQYF	TGTGCCAGCAGTGACCATCTTTACGAGCAGTACTTC	-	-	TRBJ2-7	TRBV2
CATSSWPSGVSEQYF	TGTGCCACCAGCAGTTGGCCTAGCGGGGTGAGTGAGCAGTACTTC	-	TRBD2	TRBJ2-7	TRBV15
CASNPGSTEAFF	TGTGCCAGCAACCCGGGGAGCACTGAAGCTTTCTTT	once	-	TRBJ1-1	TRBV2
CASSLPMNTEAFF	TGCGCCAGCAGCCTTCCGATGAACACTGAAGCTTTCTTT	-	-	TRBJ1-1	TRBV4-1
CASSLEAVSYEQYF	TGTGCCAGCAGCTTAGAGGCCGTCTCCTACGAGCAGTACTTC	-	-	TRBJ2-7	TRBV7-2
CASSSGTNSGANVLTF	TGTGCCAGCAGCTCGGGGACTAATTCTGGGGCCAACGTCCTGACTTTC	-	TRBD2	TRBJ2-6	TRBV7-9
CASSSPTIVSDTEAFF	TGTGCCAGCAGCTCCCCAACCATAGTGTCAGACACTGAAGCTTTCTTT	-	-	TRBJ1-1	TRBV7-9
CASSPQRTGVNTDTQYF	TGTGCCAGCAGCCCCCAAAGGACAGGGGTAAATACAGATACGCAGTATTTT	-	TRBD1	TRBJ2-3	TRBV5-4
CASSPSDTGLSYEQYF	TGTGCCAGCAGCCCAAGCGACACAGGTCTTTCCTACGAGCAGTACTTC	-	-	TRBJ2-7	TRBV6-6
CASLTGGTEAFF	TGTGCCAGCCTGACAGGGGGGACTGAAGCTTTCTTT	-	TRBD1	TRBJ1-1	TRBV6-5
CASSALSGYEQYF	TGTGCCAGTAGTGCCCTAAGTGGTTACGAGCAGTACTTC	-	-	TRBJ2-7	TRBV19
CASSYKYTAVRQTQYF	TGTGCCAGCAGCTACAAATACACAGCGGTGCGTCAGACCCAGTACTTC	-	-	TRBJ2-5	TRBV7-9
CASSLAGRRGELFF	TGTGCCAGCAGCTTAGCAGGACGACGCGGGGAGCTGTTTTTT	-	-	TRBJ2-2	TRBV7-9
CTSSQDPDLGSNQPQHF	TGCACCAGCAGCCAAGATCCCGATCTGGGGAGCAATCAGCCCCAGCATTTT	once	-	TRBJ1-5	TRBV1
CATSRGWTEQFF	TGTGCCACCAGCAGAGGGTGGACTGAGCAGTTCTTC	-	-	TRBJ2-1	TRBV15
CASSQVGQIYGYTF	TGCGCCAGCAGCCAAGTTGGACAGATCTATGGCTACACCTTC	-	-	TRBJ1-2	TRBV4-1
CASSLGLGQFYF	TGTGCCAGCAGCTTGGGTCTGGGCCAGTTTTACTTC	-	-	TRBJ2-4	TRBV5-6
CASSGFEDRGPYEQYF	TGCGCCAGCAGTGGGTTCGAGGACAGGGGGCCCTACGAGCAGTACTTC	-	TRBD1	TRBJ2-7	TRBV10-2
CASSDPQGANTEAFF	TGTGCCAGCAGTGACCCACAGGGGGCGAACACTGAAGCTTTCTTT	-	TRBD1	TRBJ1-1	TRBV25-1
CASSSTTPSEQYF	TGTGCCAGCAGCTCCACGACCCCTTCGGAGCAGTACTTC	-	-	TRBJ2-7	TRBV7-9
CASSLDRDRGISGANVLTF	TGCGCCAGCAGCTTGGACCGGGACAGGGGCATCTCTGGGGCCAACGTCCTGACTTTC	-	TRBD1	TRBJ2-6	TRBV5-1
CASSLAGKSYEQYF	TGTGCCAGCAGCTTGGCCGGCAAATCCTACGAGCAGTACTTC	-	-	TRBJ2-7	TRBV5-6
CASSVGLAETQYF	TGTGCCAGCAGCGTAGGACTAGCAGAGACCCAGTACTTC	-	TRBD2	TRBJ2-5	TRBV2
CASSQPSSYNSPLHF	TGTGCCAGCAGTCAGCCGAGCTCCTATAATTCACCCCTCCACTTT	-	-	TRBJ1-6	TRBV27
CASSILTGSPGYTF	TGTGCCAGTAGTATACTTACCGGGAGCCCTGGCTACACCTTC	-	-	TRBJ1-2	TRBV19
CASSNSLGEYEQYF	TGTGCCAGTAGTAACTCCCTCGGGGAGTACGAGCAGTACTTC	-	-	TRBJ2-7	TRBV19
CASSLRGGEQFF	TGCGCCAGCAGCCTTCGGGGGGGTGAGCAGTTCTTC	-	TRBD2	TRBJ2-1	TRBV4-1
CSVDGGQGSEQFF	TGCAGCGTTGACGGCGGGCAGGGGAGCGAGCAGTTCTTC	-	-	TRBJ2-1	TRBV29-1
CASSQTETGVSSYEQYF	TGTGCCAGCAGCCAAACCGAAACAGGGGTTAGCTCCTACGAGCAGTACTTC	once	TRBD1	TRBJ2-7	TRBV7-9
CASSLNGDSYEQYF	TGTGCCAGTAGCCTCAATGGGGATTCCTACGAGCAGTACTTC	-	-	TRBJ2-7	TRBV19
CSVTGGGDGYTF	TGCAGCGTGACGGGAGGTGGGGATGGCTACACCTTC	-	-	TRBJ1-2	TRBV29-1
CASSLLVGQGVRGYTF	TGTGCCAGCAGCTTACTTGTGGGACAGGGAGTACGGGGCTACACCTTC	-	TRBD1	TRBJ1-2	TRBV7-2
CASSMGARNQPQHF	TGTGCCAGTAGTATGGGGGCCCGCAATCAGCCCCAGCATTTT	-	-	TRBJ1-5	TRBV19